The T cell receptor (beta chain) under discussion was sequenced for a study of T-cell memory formation after mild COVID-19 (dated by TCRdb to the early 2020s). As for the study more broadly: TCR sequence clusters from the two donors were largely donor specific. T-cell clones expanding and contracting after mild COVID-19 in a couple of donors were tracked by longitudinal TCRalpha and TCRbeta repertoire sequencing. The cohort was made up of two young adult volunteers, one female and one male, who were previously healthy.

Ficoll-Paque density gradient centrifugation was used to isolate PBMCs. General study outcomes and caveats: Balanced CD4/CD8 phenotypes were observed for clones contracting from day 15 to 85, whereas a bias towards CD4+ was observed for a second wave of clones expanding from day 15 to 37. Some responding clones were detected in pre-infection memory, suggesting pre-existing cross-reactive memory T cells joined the SARS-CoV-2 response. The second-wave clones that peaked on day 37 were not confirmed to be SARS-CoV-2 specific. Contracting CD4+ clones were found mainly in CM and EM memory subsets, while CD8+ clones were enriched in EMRA. Only a couple of mild cases were covered in the study, and larger cohorts including severe cases with pre-infection samples were considered necessary.

Sequenced on an Illumina NovaSeq 6000. cDNA libraries for TCRalpha and TCRbeta were prepared by 5'RACE using constant-segment primers, with sample barcodes and unique molecular identifiers added. RNA was extracted from every sample with Trizol reagent. The libraries were amplified in two PCR steps, and the second step added a second sample barcode and Illumina TruSeq adapters. Sequencing of the libraries was done on an Illumina NovaSeq, producing 2 x 150 bp paired-end reads. The study's processing was this. The reads were demultiplexed and collapsed into UMI-guided consensus sequences using migec v1.2.7. Using mixcr v2.1.11, UMI consensuses were aligned to TRA and TRB V and J templates and then assembled into clonotypes. A clonotype was counted as expanded or contracted only if both edgeR and NoisET called the change significant, with noise models trained on biological replicates. edgeR calls used a false discovery rate-adjusted p below 0.01 and a log2 fold-change threshold of 1. As an exploratory analysis of dynamics, max-normalized trajectories of the 1000 most abundant clonotypes were examined by PCA with hierarchical clustering. Separately sequenced CD4+ and CD8+ repertoires were used to assign the CD4 or CD8 phenotype of responding clones. TCRdb ran its own pipeline on the public reads, namely fastp trimming at Q25 and MiXCR clone calling, and kept in-frame beta chains. Rows with a matching CDR3 protein are joined into one entry that keeps the most common DNA and genes. The V and J calls were not made by the authors but by TCRdb's processing. Within this sample are around 400,000 distinct CDR3 sequences, with 24% of them counted one time only. The ten most abundant clones make up around 8.8% of the sample.

V loses 6 bases at its end and J loses 4 bases; junction bases beyond the gene matches: 7. The CDR3 sequence holds 14 residues, the cysteine and phenylalanine included. Just the 42-base CDR3 DNA is kept, in frame starting at base 1. The germline V gene encodes CDR1 MNHEY and CDR2 SMNVEV (reference sequence). Details on this clonotype: What antigen it recognizes has not been identified. No quality values exist for individual bases; no much larger clone is one base distant.

This sequence originates from an adult woman who had mild COVID-19 (a few samples of this study predate the infection). The sample titles of this study are shuffled in the database, so cell type and time point are left out; the donor was told from shared clones. The chain is encoded by TRBV27 joined to TRBJ1-1; 8 nucleotides in the junction match TRBD1. Sequenced input: PBMCs or a T cell subset sorted from them (not recorded which). The base sequence is TGTGCCAGCAGAAAACAGGGGGGTAGCACTGAAGCTTTCTTT. It translates as CASRKQGGSTEAFF.